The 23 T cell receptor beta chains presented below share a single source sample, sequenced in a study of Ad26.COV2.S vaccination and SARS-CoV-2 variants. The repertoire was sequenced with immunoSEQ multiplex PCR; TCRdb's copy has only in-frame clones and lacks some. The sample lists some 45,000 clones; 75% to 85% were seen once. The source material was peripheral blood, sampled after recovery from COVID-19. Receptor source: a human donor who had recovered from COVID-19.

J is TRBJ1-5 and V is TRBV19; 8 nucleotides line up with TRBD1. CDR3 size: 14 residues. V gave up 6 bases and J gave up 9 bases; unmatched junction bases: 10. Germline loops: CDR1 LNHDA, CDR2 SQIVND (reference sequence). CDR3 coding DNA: TGTGCCAGTAGATTAGGACAGGGTGTCGGGCCCCAGCATTTT. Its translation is CASRLGQGVGPQHF.

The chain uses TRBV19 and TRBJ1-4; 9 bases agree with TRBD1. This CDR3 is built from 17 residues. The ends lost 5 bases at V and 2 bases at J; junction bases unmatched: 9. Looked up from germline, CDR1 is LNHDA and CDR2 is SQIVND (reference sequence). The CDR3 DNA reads TGTGCCAGTAGTTCGGGACAGGGCCTTAGGACTAATGAAAAACTGTTTTTT. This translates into CASSSGQGLRTNEKLFF.

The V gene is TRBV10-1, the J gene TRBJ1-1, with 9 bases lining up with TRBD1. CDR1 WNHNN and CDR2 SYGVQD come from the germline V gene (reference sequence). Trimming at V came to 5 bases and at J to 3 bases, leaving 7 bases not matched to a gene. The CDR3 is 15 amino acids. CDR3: CASSMTGTGYTEAFF. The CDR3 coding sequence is TGCGCCAGCAGTATGACCGGGACAGGGTACACTGAAGCTTTCTTT.

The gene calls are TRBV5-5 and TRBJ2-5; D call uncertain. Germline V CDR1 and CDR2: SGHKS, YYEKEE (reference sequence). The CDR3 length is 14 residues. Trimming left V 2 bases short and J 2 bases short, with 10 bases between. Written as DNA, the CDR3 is TGTGCCAGCAGCTTCCAGACGGATCAAGAGACCCAGTACTTC. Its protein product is CASSFQTDQETQYF.

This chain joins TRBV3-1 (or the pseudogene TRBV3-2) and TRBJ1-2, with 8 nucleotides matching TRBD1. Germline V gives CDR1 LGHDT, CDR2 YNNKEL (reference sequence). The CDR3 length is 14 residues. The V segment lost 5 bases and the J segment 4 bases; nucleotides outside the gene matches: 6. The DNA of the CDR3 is TGTGCCAGCAGCTCCCGGGACAGGACCTATGGCTACACCTTC. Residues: CASSSRDRTYGYTF.

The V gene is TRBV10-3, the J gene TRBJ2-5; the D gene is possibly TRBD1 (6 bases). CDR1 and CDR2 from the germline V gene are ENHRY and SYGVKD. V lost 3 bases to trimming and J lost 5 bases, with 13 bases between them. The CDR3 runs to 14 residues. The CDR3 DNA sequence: TGTGCCATCAGTGATTTAAGGGGGATTGAGACCCAGTACTTC. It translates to CAISDLRGIETQYF.

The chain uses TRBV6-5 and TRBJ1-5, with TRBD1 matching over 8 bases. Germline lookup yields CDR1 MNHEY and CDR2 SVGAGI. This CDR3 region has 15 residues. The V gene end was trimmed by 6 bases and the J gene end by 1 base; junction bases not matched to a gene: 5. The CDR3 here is CASRDRGLSNQPQHF. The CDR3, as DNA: TGTGCCAGCAGAGACAGGGGTCTAAGCAATCAGCCCCAGCATTTT.

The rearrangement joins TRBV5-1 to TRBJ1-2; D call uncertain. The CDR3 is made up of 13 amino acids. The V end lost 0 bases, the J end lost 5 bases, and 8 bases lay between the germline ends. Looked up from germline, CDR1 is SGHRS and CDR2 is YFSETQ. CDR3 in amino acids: CASSLEVNYGYTF. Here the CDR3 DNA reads TGCGCCAGCAGCTTGGAGGTGAATTATGGCTACACCTTC.

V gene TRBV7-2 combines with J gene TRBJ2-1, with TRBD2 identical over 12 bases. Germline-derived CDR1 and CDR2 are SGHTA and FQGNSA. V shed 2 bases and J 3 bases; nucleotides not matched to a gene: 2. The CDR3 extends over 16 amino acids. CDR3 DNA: TGTGCCAGCAGCTTATCTAGCGGGGGGGTCTACAATGAGCAGTTCTTC. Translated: CASSLSSGGVYNEQFF.

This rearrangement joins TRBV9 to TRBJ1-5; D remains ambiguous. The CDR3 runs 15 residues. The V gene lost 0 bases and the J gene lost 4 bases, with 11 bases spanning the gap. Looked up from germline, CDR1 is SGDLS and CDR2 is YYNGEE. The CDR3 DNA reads TGTGCCAGCAGCGTAGGCGTAGATAGGAATCAGCCCCAGCATTTT. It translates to CASSVGVDRNQPQHF.

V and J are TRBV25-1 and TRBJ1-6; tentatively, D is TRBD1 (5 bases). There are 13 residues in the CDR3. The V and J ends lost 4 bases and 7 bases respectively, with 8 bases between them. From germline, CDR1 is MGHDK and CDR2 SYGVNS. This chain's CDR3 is CASSGDGNSPLHF. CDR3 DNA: TGTGCCAGCAGTGGGGACGGGAATTCACCCCTCCACTTT.

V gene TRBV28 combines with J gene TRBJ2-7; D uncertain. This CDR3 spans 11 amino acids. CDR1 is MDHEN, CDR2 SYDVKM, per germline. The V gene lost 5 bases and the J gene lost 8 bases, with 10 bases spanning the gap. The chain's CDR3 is CASSTPPKQYF. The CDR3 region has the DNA TGTGCCAGCAGTACCCCTCCCAAGCAGTACTTC.

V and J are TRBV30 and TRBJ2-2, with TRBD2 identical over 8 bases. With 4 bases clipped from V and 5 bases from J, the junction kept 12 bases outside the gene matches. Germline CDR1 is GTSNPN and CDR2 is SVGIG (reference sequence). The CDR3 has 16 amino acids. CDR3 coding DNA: TGTGCCTGGATCCCTAGAGGGACTAGAAAGACCGGGGAGCTGTTTTTT. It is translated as CAWIPRGTRKTGELFF.

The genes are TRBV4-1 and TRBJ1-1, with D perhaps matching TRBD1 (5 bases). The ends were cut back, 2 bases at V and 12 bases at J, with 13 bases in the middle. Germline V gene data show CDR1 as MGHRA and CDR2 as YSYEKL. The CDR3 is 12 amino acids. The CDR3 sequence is CASSQTGVTSFF. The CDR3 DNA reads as TGCGCCAGCAGCCAAACAGGTGTGACATCTTTCTTT.

CDR3 in DNA: TGTGCCAGCAGCGTGTGGGCTAATATGAACACTGAAGCTTTCTTT. Its protein product is CASSVWANMNTEAFF. The chain recombines TRBV11-2 with TRBJ1-1; D remains ambiguous. V lost 5 bases, J lost 0 bases, and 13 bases lay in between. This CDR3 spans 15 amino acids. Germline V CDR1 and CDR2: SGHAT, FQNNGV. The entire variable domain, with the rest obtained from reference TRBV11-2 and TRBJ1-1, is as follows: EAGVAQSPRYKIIEKRQSVAFWCNPISGHATLYWYQQILGQGPKLLIQFQNNGVVDDSQLPKDRFSAERLKGVDSTLKIQPAKLEDSAVYLCASSVWANMNTEAFFGQGTRLTVV.

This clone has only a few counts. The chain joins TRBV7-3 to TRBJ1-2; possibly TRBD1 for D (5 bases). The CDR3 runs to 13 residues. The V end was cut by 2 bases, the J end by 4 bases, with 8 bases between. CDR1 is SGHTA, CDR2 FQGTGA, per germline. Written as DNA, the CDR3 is TGTGCCAGCAGCTTAGCAGGGTTCTATGGCTACACCTTC. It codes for CASSLAGFYGYTF.

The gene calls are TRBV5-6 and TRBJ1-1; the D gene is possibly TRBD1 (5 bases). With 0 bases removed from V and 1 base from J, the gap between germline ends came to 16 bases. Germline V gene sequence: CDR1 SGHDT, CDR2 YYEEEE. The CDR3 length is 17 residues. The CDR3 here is CASSLGPHVDRNTEAFF. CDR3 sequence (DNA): TGTGCCAGCAGCTTGGGCCCCCACGTAGACAGGAACACTGAAGCTTTCTTT.

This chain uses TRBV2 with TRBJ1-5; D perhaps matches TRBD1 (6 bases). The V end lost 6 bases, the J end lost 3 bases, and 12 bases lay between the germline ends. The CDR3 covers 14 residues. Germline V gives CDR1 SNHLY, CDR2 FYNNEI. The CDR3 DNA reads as TGTGCCAGCAGAGAGGACAGACTCAATCAGCCCCAGCATTTT. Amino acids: CASREDRLNQPQHF. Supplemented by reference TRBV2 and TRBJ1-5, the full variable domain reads EPEVTQTPSHQVTQMGQEVILRCVPISNHLYFYWYRQILGQKVEFLVSFYNNEISEKSEIFDDQFSVERPDGSNFTLKIRSTKLEDSAMYFCASREDRLNQPQHFGDGTRLSIL.

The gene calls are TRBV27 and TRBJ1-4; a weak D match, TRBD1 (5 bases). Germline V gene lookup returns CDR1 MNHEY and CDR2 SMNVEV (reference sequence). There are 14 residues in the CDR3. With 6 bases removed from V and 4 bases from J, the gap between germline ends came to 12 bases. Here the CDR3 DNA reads TGTGCCAGCAGACACACCGGGGGTAATGAAAAACTGTTTTTT. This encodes CASRHTGGNEKLFF. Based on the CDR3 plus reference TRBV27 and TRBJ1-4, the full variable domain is EAQVTQNPRYLITVTGKKLTVTCSQNMNHEYMSWYRQDPGLGLRQIYYSMNVEVTDKGDVPEGYKVSRKEKRNFPLILESPSPNQTSLYFCASRHTGGNEKLFFGSGTQLSVL.

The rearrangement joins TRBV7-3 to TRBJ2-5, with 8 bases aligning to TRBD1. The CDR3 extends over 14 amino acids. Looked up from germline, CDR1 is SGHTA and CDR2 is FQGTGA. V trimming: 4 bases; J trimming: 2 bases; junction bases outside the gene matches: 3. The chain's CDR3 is CASSSGQGQETQYF. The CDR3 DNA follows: TGTGCCAGCAGCTCCGGACAGGGACAAGAGACCCAGTACTTC.

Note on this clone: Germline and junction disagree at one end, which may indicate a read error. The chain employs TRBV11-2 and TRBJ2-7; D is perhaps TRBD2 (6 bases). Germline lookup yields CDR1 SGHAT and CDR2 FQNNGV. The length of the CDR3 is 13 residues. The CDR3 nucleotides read TGTGCCAGCAGCTCTAGCCCCACTAGCCCGGTTTCCTTC. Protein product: CASSSSPTSPVSF.

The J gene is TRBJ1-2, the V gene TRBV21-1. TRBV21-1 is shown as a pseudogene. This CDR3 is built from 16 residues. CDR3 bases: TGTGCCAGCAGCAAGGACTCACAGGAATCTAACTATGGCTACACCTTC. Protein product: CASSKDSQESNYGYTF.

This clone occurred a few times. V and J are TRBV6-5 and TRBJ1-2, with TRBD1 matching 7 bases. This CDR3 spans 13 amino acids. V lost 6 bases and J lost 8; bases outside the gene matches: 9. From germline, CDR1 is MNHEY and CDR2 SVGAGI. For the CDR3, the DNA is TGTGCCAGCAGCCCAGGACAGGTCTACGGCTACACCTTC. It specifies CASSPGQVYGYTF.